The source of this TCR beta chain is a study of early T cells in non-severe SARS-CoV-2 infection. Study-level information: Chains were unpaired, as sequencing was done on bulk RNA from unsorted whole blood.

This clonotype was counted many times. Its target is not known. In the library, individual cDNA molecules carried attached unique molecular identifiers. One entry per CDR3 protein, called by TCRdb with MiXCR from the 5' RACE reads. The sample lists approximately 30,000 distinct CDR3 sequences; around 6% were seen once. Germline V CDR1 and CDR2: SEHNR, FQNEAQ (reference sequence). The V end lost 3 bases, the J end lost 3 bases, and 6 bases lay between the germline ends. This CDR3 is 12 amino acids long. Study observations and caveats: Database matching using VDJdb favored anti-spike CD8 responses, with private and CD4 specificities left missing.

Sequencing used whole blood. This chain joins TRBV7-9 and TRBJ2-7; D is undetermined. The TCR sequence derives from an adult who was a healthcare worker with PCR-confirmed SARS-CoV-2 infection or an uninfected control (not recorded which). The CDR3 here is CASSFGYYEQYF. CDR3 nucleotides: TGTGCCAGCAGCTTCGGGTACTACGAGCAGTACTTC.